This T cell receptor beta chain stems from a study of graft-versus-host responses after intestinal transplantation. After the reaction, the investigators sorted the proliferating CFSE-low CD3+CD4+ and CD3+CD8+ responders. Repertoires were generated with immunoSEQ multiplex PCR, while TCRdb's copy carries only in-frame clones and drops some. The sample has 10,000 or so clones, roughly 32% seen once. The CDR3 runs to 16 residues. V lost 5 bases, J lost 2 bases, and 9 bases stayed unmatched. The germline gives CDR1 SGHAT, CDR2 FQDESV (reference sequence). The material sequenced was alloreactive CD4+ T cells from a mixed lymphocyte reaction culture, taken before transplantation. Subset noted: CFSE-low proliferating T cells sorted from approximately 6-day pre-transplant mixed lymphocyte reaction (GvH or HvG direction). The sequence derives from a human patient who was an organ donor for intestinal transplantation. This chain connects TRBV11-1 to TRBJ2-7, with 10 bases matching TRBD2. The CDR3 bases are TGTGCCAGCAGCCCGGGACTAGCGAGACCCCCCTACGAGCAGTACTTC. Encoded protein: CASSPGLARPPYEQYF. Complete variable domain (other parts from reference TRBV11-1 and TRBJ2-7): EAEVAQSPRYKITEKSQAVAFWCDPISGHATLYWYRQILGQGPELLVQFQDESVVDDSQLPKDRFSAERLKGVDSTLKIQPAELGDSAMYLCASSPGLARPPYEQYFGPGTRLTVT.